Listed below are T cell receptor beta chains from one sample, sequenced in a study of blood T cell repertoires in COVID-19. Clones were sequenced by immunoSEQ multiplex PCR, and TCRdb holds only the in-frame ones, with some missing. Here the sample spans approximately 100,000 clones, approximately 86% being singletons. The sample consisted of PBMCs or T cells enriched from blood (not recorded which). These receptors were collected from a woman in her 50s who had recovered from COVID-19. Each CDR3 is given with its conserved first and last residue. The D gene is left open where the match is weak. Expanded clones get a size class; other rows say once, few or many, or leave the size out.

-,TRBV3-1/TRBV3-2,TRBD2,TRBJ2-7,CASSHSSGGPYEQYF,TGTGCCAGCAGCCATTCTAGCGGGGGACCCTACGAGCAGTACTTC
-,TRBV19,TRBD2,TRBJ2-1,CASSALAGGPGEQFF,TGTGCCTCCTCGGCCCTAGCGGGGGGGCCAGGTGAGCAGTTCTTC
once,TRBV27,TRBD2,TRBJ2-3,CASSRLARTDTQYF,TGTGCCAGCAGCAGACTAGCTCGGACAGATACGCAGTATTTT
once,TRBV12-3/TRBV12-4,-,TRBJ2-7,CASSFTGNYEQYF,TGTGCCAGCAGTTTTACAGGGAACTACGAGCAGTACTTC
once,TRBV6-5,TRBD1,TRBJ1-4,CASRDGTGEYEKLFF,TGTGCCAGCAGAGACGGGACAGGTGAATATGAAAAACTGTTTTTT
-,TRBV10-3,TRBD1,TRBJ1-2,CATGGTGVNYGYTF,TGTGCCACCGGGGGGACAGGGGTTAACTATGGCTACACCTTC
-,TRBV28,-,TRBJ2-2,CASFPTTGTGELFF,TGTGCCAGCTTCCCGACTACCGGAACCGGGGAGCTGTTTTTT
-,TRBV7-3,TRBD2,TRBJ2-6,CASSTGTSGGPFSGANVLTF,TGTGCCAGCAGCACCGGGACTAGCGGGGGGCCATTCTCTGGGGCCAACGTCCTGACTTTC
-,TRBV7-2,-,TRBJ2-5,CASSLRTGQETQYF,TGTGCCAGCAGCCTGAGGACGGGGCAAGAGACCCAGTACTTC
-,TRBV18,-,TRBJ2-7,CASSPEVGSYEQYF,TGTGCCAGCTCACCGGAGGTCGGTTCCTACGAGCAGTACTTC
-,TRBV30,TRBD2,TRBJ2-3,CAFRLAKTDTQYF,TGTGCCTTCCGACTAGCGAAGACAGATACGCAGTATTTT
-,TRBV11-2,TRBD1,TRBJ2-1,CASSPDREDEQFF,TGTGCCAGCAGCCCGGACAGGGAGGATGAGCAGTTCTTC
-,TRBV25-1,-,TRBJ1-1,CASSDWNTEAFF,TGTGCCAGCTCGGACTGGAACACTGAAGCTTTCTTT
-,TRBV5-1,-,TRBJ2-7,CASSLGVTPYEQYF,TGCGCCAGCAGCTTGGGAGTGACACCCTACGAGCAGTACTTC
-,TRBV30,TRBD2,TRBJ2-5,CAWFLAGGPGETQYF,TGTGCCTGGTTTCTAGCGGGGGGGCCGGGAGAGACCCAGTACTTC
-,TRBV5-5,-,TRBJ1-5,CASSLGAGNSNQPQHF,TGTGCCAGCAGCTTGGGGGCGGGAAATAGCAATCAGCCCCAGCATTTT
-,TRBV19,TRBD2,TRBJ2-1,CASSPTSGESYNEQFF,TGTGCCAGTAGTCCGACTAGCGGGGAATCCTACAATGAGCAGTTCTTC
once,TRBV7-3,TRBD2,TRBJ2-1,CASSSEIAGASYNEQFF,TGTGCCAGCAGCTCTGAGATAGCGGGAGCTTCCTACAATGAGCAGTTCTTC
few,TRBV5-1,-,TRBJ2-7,CASSLEAGSYEQYF,TGCGCCAGCAGCTTGGAGGCGGGCTCATACGAGCAGTACTTC
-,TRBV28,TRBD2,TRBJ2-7,CASTPPGGNPNGYEQYF,TGTGCCAGCACCCCCCCCGGGGGGAACCCCAACGGCTACGAGCAGTACTTC
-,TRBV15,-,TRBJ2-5,CATSRAPGGSLETQYF,TGTGCCACCAGCAGAGCCCCCGGGGGTTCGCTTGAGACCCAGTACTTC
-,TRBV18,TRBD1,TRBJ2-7,CASSPGTGDYEQYF,TGTGCCAGCTCACCCGGGACAGGGGACTACGAGCAGTACTTC
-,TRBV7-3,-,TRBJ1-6,CASSARGTNNSPLHF,TGTGCCAGCAGCGCCCGAGGCACAAATAATTCACCCCTCCACTTT
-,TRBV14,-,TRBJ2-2,CASSPYTGELFF,TGTGCCAGCAGCCCGTACACCGGGGAGCTGTTTTTT
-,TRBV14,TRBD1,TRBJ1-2,CASSRGQGKGGYTF,TGTGCCAGCAGCCGTGGACAGGGGAAAGGAGGCTACACCTTC
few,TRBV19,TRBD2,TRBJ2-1,CASSIDRGGGEQFF,TGTGCCAGTAGTATAGATCGGGGGGGAGGAGAGCAGTTCTTC
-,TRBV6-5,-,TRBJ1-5,CATTRAVSLVQPQHF,TGTGCCACGACTAGGGCGGTCAGTCTTGTACAGCCCCAGCATTTT
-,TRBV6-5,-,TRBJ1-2,CASRTGFAGIYGYTF,TGTGCCAGCAGGACCGGCTTCGCAGGGATTTATGGCTACACCTTC
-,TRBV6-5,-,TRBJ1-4,CASRGNNEKLFF,TGTGCCAGCAGGGGCAATAATGAAAAACTGTTTTTT
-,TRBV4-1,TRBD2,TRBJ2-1,CASSQYSEVTSGRLNEQFF,TGCGCCAGCAGCCAATATTCTGAAGTAACTAGCGGGAGACTAAATGAGCAGTTCTTC
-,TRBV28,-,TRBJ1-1,CASNLGGNTEAFF,TGTGCCAGCAACCTAGGGGGTAACACTGAAGCTTTCTTT
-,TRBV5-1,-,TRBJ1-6,CASSLGDLSSYNSPLHF,TGCGCCAGCAGCCTAGGGGACTTAAGCTCCTATAATTCACCCCTCCACTTT
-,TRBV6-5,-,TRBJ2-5,CASRTGTKGETQYF,TGTGCCAGCAGAACAGGGACTAAGGGAGAGACCCAGTACTTC
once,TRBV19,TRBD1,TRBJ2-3,CASSMGQNQADTQYF,TGTGCCAGTAGTATGGGACAGAACCAAGCAGATACGCAGTATTTT
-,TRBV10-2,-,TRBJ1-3,CASSAMGLSGNTIYF,TGCGCCAGCAGTGCCATGGGGCTCTCAGGAAACACCATATATTTT
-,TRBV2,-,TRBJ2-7,CASSGDSSEQYF,TGTGCCAGCAGTGGCGACTCTTCCGAGCAGTACTTC
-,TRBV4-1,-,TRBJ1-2,CASSQAVNYGYTF,TGCGCCAGCAGCCAAGCAGTTAACTATGGCTACACCTTC
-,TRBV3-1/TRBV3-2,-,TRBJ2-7,CASSQGGSPNSYEQYF,TGTGCCAGCAGCCAAGGCGGTTCTCCGAACTCCTACGAGCAGTACTTC
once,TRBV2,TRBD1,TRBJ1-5,CASLRTGGGQPQHF,TGTGCCAGCTTAAGGACAGGGGGCGGTCAGCCCCAGCATTTT
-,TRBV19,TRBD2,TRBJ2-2,CASSRTSGILPGELFF,TGTGCCAGTAGTCGGACTAGCGGGATTCTCCCCGGGGAGCTGTTTTTT
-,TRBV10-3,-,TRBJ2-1,CAISRLDNEQFF,TGTGCCATCAGCAGACTGGACAATGAGCAGTTCTTC
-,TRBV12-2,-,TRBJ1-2,CASRPRGTPRNYGYTF,TGTGCAAGTCGCCCGCGCGGCACCCCGCGGAACTATGGCTACACCTTC
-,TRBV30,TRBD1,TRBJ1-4,CAWSVWTGNEKLFF,TGTGCCTGGAGTGTATGGACAGGGAATGAAAAACTGTTTTTT
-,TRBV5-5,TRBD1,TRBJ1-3,CASSPLRDRVLLDSGNTIYF,TGTGCCAGCAGCCCGCTACGGGACAGGGTTCTATTGGACTCTGGAAACACCATATATTTT
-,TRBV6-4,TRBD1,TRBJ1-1,CASRPTGWDTEAFF,TGTGCCAGCAGACCGACAGGGTGGGACACTGAAGCTTTCTTT
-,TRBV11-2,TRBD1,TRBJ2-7,CASSFDRGYEQYF,TGTGCCAGCAGCTTTGACAGGGGCTACGAGCAGTACTTC